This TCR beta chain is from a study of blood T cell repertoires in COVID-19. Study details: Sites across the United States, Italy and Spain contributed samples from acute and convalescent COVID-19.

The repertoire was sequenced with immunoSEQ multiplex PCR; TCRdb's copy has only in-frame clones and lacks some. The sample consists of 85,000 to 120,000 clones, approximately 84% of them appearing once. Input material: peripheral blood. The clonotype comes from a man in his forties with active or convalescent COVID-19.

The CDR3 here is CASSAGRAPGYTF. CDR3 bases: TGTGCCAGCAGCGCCGGGAGGGCGCCCGGCTACACCTTC. The chain is built from TRBV6-5 and TRBJ1-2; D remains ambiguous. This CDR3 spans 13 amino acids. Trimming pared 6 bases from V and 8 bases from J, leaving 16 bases between. CDR1 and CDR2 (germline): MNHEY, SVGAGI.